The 20 T cell receptor beta chains below all came from one sample that was sequenced in a study of blood T cell repertoires in COVID-19. Repertoires were generated with immunoSEQ multiplex PCR, while TCRdb's copy carries only in-frame clones and drops some. The sample lists 250,000 to 400,000 clones, roughly 84% occurring once. Sequencing used peripheral blood. The receptors stem from a man in his forties or fifties with active or convalescent COVID-19.

The rearrangement uses TRBV9 and TRBJ2-3; perhaps TRBD2 as D (6 bases). The V and J ends lost 4 bases and 3 bases respectively, with 15 bases between them. The CDR3 is 15 amino acids. Germline V gives CDR1 SGDLS, CDR2 YYNGEE. CDR3 sequence reads: CASSPGGGTTDTQYF. The CDR3 DNA is TGTGCCAGCAGCCCCGGTGGCGGGACGACAGATACGCAGTATTTT.

V and J are TRBV19 and TRBJ2-1, with 10 bases identical to TRBD2. The junction had 10 bases not matched to a gene; V was cut back by 7 bases and J by 4 bases. The CDR3 is 16 residues long. Germline V lookup: CDR1 LNHDA, CDR2 SQIVND (reference sequence). The CDR3 protein is CASTQTLAGVYNEQFF. CDR3 DNA sequence: TGTGCCAGTACCCAAACGCTAGCGGGAGTTTACAATGAGCAGTTCTTC.

This clone has only one observation. The gene calls are TRBV5-1 and TRBJ2-1; a weak D match, TRBD2 (6 bases). Trimming pared 3 bases from V and 1 base from J, leaving 8 bases between. The germline gives CDR1 SGHRS, CDR2 YFSETQ. The CDR3 totals 14 residues. The CDR3 nucleotides are TGCGCCAGCAGCTCGAGCGGGTCCTACAATGAGCAGTTCTTC. This translates into CASSSSGSYNEQFF.

The chain uses TRBV28 and TRBJ1-3; 9 nucleotides match TRBD1. The CDR3 covers 16 residues. CDR1 and CDR2 from the germline V gene are MDHEN and SYDVKM. Trimming removed 2 bases from V and 0 bases from J; junction bases left unmatched: 2. In DNA form, the CDR3 reads TGTGCCAGCAGTTTAACAGGGGGCACCTCTGGAAACACCATATATTTT. It specifies CASSLTGGTSGNTIYF.

The V and J genes are TRBV7-2 and TRBJ2-7; perhaps TRBD2 as D (5 bases). The CDR3 contains 13 residues. The germline gives CDR1 SGHTA, CDR2 FQGNSA. Trimming removed 3 bases from V and 5 bases from J, with 11 bases in between. The CDR3 loop reads CASSFGEGHEQYF. CDR3 bases: TGTGCCAGCAGCTTCGGAGAGGGCCACGAGCAGTACTTC.

The V and J genes are TRBV18 and TRBJ1-4, with 7 bases identical to TRBD1. CDR3 size: 15 residues. Germline CDR1 reads KGHSH; CDR2 reads LQKENI. Trimming at V came to 0 bases and at J to 4 bases, leaving 2 bases not matched to a gene. Here the CDR3 DNA reads TGTGCCAGCTCACCACCATGGGACAGTAATGAAAAACTGTTTTTT. Its protein is CASSPPWDSNEKLFF.

The chain uses TRBV19 and TRBJ1-5, with unresolved D. CDR1 and CDR2 (germline): LNHDA, SQIVND (reference sequence). The CDR3 sequence is 12 residues long. Between the trimmed V and J ends, which lost 6 bases and 2 bases, there was a span of 5 bases. The CDR3 DNA is TGTGCCAGTAGGCCGGGCAATCAGCCCCAGCATTTT. Translated, it gives CASRPGNQPQHF.

The V and J genes are TRBV2 and TRBJ1-6; D gene unclear. The CDR3 is 12 residues long. V shed 5 bases and J shed 16 bases, with 15 bases lying between them. CDR1 is SNHLY, CDR2 FYNNEI, per germline. The CDR3: CASSFGEGSLHF. The CDR3, as DNA: TGTGCCAGCAGTTTCGGAGAGGGCAGTCTCCACTTT.

This clone was counted once. The sample carries other DNA sequences with the same CDR3. V usage is TRBV11-2 and J usage is TRBJ1-4; 8 bases line up with TRBD1. V was pared by 5 bases and J by 7 bases, with 6 bases of the junction left unmatched. Germline-derived CDR1 and CDR2 are SGHAT and FQNNGV. This CDR3 contains 14 residues. CDR3 DNA: TGTGCCAGCAGCCTAGGACAGGGTAGTGAAAAACTGTTTTTT. Protein sequence: CASSLGQGSEKLFF.

This chain connects TRBV2 to TRBJ1-5; possible D gene TRBD1, 5 bases. V lost 2 bases and J 2 bases, leaving 13 bases between the germline ends. This CDR3 spans 16 amino acids. Germline lookup yields CDR1 SNHLY and CDR2 FYNNEI. CDR3 sequence reads: CASSEQGDFGNQPQHF. The CDR3, as DNA: TGTGCCAGCAGTGAACAGGGCGATTTTGGCAATCAGCCCCAGCATTTT.

The gene calls are TRBV7-2 and TRBJ2-7; 10 bases align to TRBD2. Trimming removed 2 bases from V and 2 bases from J; junction bases left unmatched: 0. CDR3 length equals 14 residues. Germline V lookup: CDR1 SGHTA, CDR2 FQGNSA. Here the CDR3 reads CASSLLAGAYEQYF. In DNA form, the CDR3 reads TGTGCCAGCAGCTTACTAGCGGGGGCCTACGAGCAGTACTTC.

This clone was recorded once. DNA for the CDR3: TGTGCCAGCAGTGATATGCGGCTAGCGGGGGATAGTGAGCAGTTCTTC. Translation gives CASSDMRLAGDSEQFF. V is TRBV2 and J is TRBJ2-1; 10 bases agree with TRBD2. Germline V gene data show CDR1 as SNHLY and CDR2 as FYNNEI. This CDR3 spans 16 amino acids. V gave up 3 bases and J gave up 9 bases; unmatched junction bases: 11.

This chain uses TRBV6-5 with TRBJ2-7, with TRBD2 as a possible D gene (7 bases). The CDR3 runs 15 residues. The germline V gene encodes CDR1 MNHEY and CDR2 SVGAGI. The ends were cut back, 6 bases at V and 8 bases at J, with 23 bases in the middle. This chain's CDR3 is CASSEGGLLALKQYF. CDR3 DNA: TGTGCCAGCAGCGAGGGGGGCCTACTAGCGCTGAAGCAGTACTTC.

The genes are TRBV2 and TRBJ1-3; D is unresolved. In germline, CDR1 is SNHLY, CDR2 FYNNEI. Trimming left V 4 bases short and J 0 bases short, with 10 bases between. The CDR3 is 15 residues long. The CDR3 DNA reads TGTGCCAGCAGTGTAGAGGGTAACTCTGGAAACACCATATATTTT. Residues: CASSVEGNSGNTIYF.

CDR3 protein: CASSDSSGSSYNEQFF. The CDR3 nucleotides read TGTGCCAGCAGCGACTCAAGCGGGAGCTCCTACAATGAGCAGTTCTTC. The chain carries TRBV11-1 and TRBJ2-1; 8 nucleotides agree with TRBD2. The CDR3 runs to 16 residues. Per the germline V gene, CDR1 is SGHAT and CDR2 is FQDESV (reference sequence). The ends lost 5 bases at V and 0 bases at J; junction bases unmatched: 6.

The chain links TRBV30 to TRBJ1-6; TRBD1 matches 9 bases. Germline CDR1 GTSNPN, CDR2 SVGIG (reference sequence). The CDR3 totals 16 residues. The junction had 13 bases not matched to a gene; V was cut back by 3 bases and J by 10 bases. CDR3 coding DNA: TGTGCCTGGAGCCGTCCCGGGACAGGGTTCGGGTCACCCCTCCACTTT. This encodes CAWSRPGTGFGSPLHF. The whole variable domain, remainder taken from reference TRBV30 and TRBJ1-6, is SQTIHQWPATLVQPVGSPLSLECTVEGTSNPNLYWYRQAAGRGLQLLFYSVGIGQISSEVPQNLSASRPQDRQFILSSKKLLLSDSGFYLCAWSRPGTGFGSPLHFGNGTRLTVT.

The V and J genes are TRBV4-2 and TRBJ1-5; 8 bases are shared with TRBD1. CDR3 length: 15 amino acids. The V gene end was trimmed by 0 bases and the J gene end by 6 bases; junction bases not matched to a gene: 4. Germline loops: CDR1 LGHNA, CDR2 YNFKEQ. CDR3 residues: CASSQDPRGLQPQHF. The CDR3, as DNA: TGTGCCAGCAGCCAAGATCCCAGGGGGCTTCAGCCCCAGCATTTT.

This rearrangement joins TRBV24-1 to TRBJ2-3; D is unclear. The V end lost 7 bases, the J end lost 0 bases, and 13 bases lay between the germline ends. Germline lookup yields CDR1 KGHDR and CDR2 SFDVKD. The CDR3 spans 15 residues. This chain's CDR3 is CATSSAFSSTDTQYF. In DNA form, the CDR3 reads TGTGCCACCAGCTCAGCGTTTTCTAGCACAGATACGCAGTATTTT.

The chain employs TRBV28 and TRBJ2-5; 7 bases fit TRBD2. V dropped 6 bases and J dropped 4; count of bases not matched to a gene: 11. This CDR3 region has 15 residues. In germline, CDR1 is MDHEN, CDR2 SYDVKM. CDR3 in amino acids: CASRPRGRGRETQYF. Written as DNA, the CDR3 is TGTGCCAGCAGACCTCGCGGGCGGGGGAGAGAGACCCAGTACTTC.

The chain couples TRBV5-1 to TRBJ2-7, with 9 bases aligning to TRBD1. Germline values: CDR1 SGHRS, CDR2 YFSETQ. V dropped 2 bases and J dropped 1; count of bases not matched to a gene: 10. The CDR3 is made up of 17 amino acids. CDR3 residues: CASSFNWGQGISYEQYF. CDR3 sequence (DNA): TGCGCCAGCAGCTTCAATTGGGGACAGGGTATATCCTACGAGCAGTACTTC.